The sequence of this TCR beta chain was determined in a study of blood T cells in healthy people across ages. The authors ran a second PCR of roughly 6 to 12 cycles using a sample-barcoded 5' primer and a J-beta primer mix. A tag from a template-switch adaptor with 12 random nucleotides marked each cDNA molecule. TCRdb reprocessed the 5' RACE reads with MiXCR, giving one entry per CDR3 protein. Of 1.5 million or so distinct CDR3 sequences listed, approximately 43% are singletons. The CDR3 extends over 13 amino acids. V shed 2 bases and J shed 8 bases, with 12 bases lying between them. Germline CDR1 is WNHNN and CDR2 is SYGVQD (reference sequence).

This sequence originates from a woman younger than 35 in good health. The sequenced sample consisted of blood. The chain couples TRBV10-1 to TRBJ1-1, with D tentatively TRBD1 (6 bases). The chain's CDR3 is CASSERAGGEAFF. The CDR3, as DNA: TGCGCCAGCAGTGAGCGGGCCGGGGGCGAAGCTTTCTTT.